The 17 T cell receptor beta chains below come from one sample, sequenced in a study of blood T cell repertoires in COVID-19. The table came from immunoSEQ multiplex PCR; TCRdb's copy has only in-frame clones and leaves some out. The table includes about 110,000 clones, over 75% detected once. Source material: peripheral blood. All receptors derive from an older woman with acute or convalescent COVID-19.

V is TRBV11-2 and J is TRBJ2-7, with D perhaps TRBD1 (5 bases). The CDR3 has 15 amino acids. V dropped 2 bases and J dropped 1 base, with 12 bases sitting between them. Germline assignment: CDR1 SGHAT and CDR2 FQNNGV. CDR3 bases: TGTGCCAGCAGCTTAAACACTCAGGGATCCTACGAGCAGTACTTC. Protein: CASSLNTQGSYEQYF. The whole variable domain, remainder taken from reference TRBV11-2 and TRBJ2-7, is EAGVAQSPRYKIIEKRQSVAFWCNPISGHATLYWYQQILGQGPKLLIQFQNNGVVDDSQLPKDRFSAERLKGVDSTLKIQPAKLEDSAVYLCASSLNTQGSYEQYFGPGTRLTVT.

J is TRBJ2-7 and V is TRBV6-5; 10 bases are a match to TRBD1. Per the germline V gene, CDR1 is MNHEY and CDR2 is SVGAGI. The CDR3 is made up of 16 amino acids. V lost 0 bases and J lost 3; bases outside the gene matches: 5. The CDR3 DNA reads as TGTGCCAGCAGTTACTCCAGGACAGGGGGGTACTACGAGCAGTACTTC. This gives the protein CASSYSRTGGYYEQYF.

J is TRBJ2-6 and V is TRBV11-1, with 7 positions matching TRBD2. V was clipped by 4 bases and J by 0 bases; unmatched bases: 0. The CDR3 extends over 15 amino acids. Germline values: CDR1 SGHAT, CDR2 FQDESV (reference sequence). The CDR3 reads CASSWEGSGANVLTF. The CDR3 DNA reads as TGTGCCAGCAGCTGGGAGGGCTCTGGGGCCAACGTCCTGACTTTC.

The chain carries TRBV7-3 and TRBJ2-1; 12 bases match TRBD1. J lost 8 bases, V lost 6 bases, and 5 bases had no gene match. Germline V lookup: CDR1 SGHTA, CDR2 FQGTGA. The CDR3 contains 14 residues. Here the CDR3 reads CASSYGTGGDEQFF. Here the CDR3 DNA reads TGTGCCAGCAGTTACGGGACAGGGGGCGATGAGCAGTTCTTC.

This clone was counted only a few times. J is TRBJ2-5 and V is TRBV5-1, with 12 bases identical to TRBD1. Germline-derived CDR1 and CDR2 are SGHRS and YFSETQ. The trim removed 2 bases at V and 6 bases at J, leaving 11 bases unmatched. There are 17 residues in the CDR3. This CDR3 reads CASSLTSGTGGAKTQYF. The DNA of the CDR3 is TGCGCCAGCAGCTTAACTTCCGGGACAGGGGGCGCGAAGACCCAGTACTTC.

V gene TRBV7-9 combines with J gene TRBJ1-3; D is perhaps TRBD1 (5 bases). From germline, CDR1 is SEHNR and CDR2 FQNEAQ (reference sequence). Between the trimmed V and J ends, which lost 5 bases and 7 bases, there was a span of 15 bases. The CDR3 is 14 residues long. In nucleotides, the CDR3 is TGTGCCAGCAGCCCTCAGGGCAAGGTGAACACCATATATTTT. As protein: CASSPQGKVNTIYF.

The rearrangement joins TRBV28 to TRBJ1-4; D is unclear. The germline CDR1 and CDR2 sequences are MDHEN and SYDVKM. Trimming took off 7 bases at V and 4 bases at J, with 10 bases between the two ends. CDR3 length: 13 amino acids. CDR3 bases: TGTGCCAGCACAGGAGGGCGTAATGAAAAACTGTTTTTT. Residues: CASTGGRNEKLFF.

There are a few counts of this clone. This sequence joins TRBV11-1 and TRBJ1-2, with 7 nucleotides matching TRBD1. Germline V lookup: CDR1 SGHAT, CDR2 FQDESV (reference sequence). V shed 3 bases and J 8 bases; nucleotides not matched to a gene: 9. The CDR3 totals 14 residues. The CDR3 is CASSFTQGTEGYTF. The CDR3 DNA sequence: TGTGCCAGCAGCTTTACACAGGGGACGGAGGGCTACACCTTC.

This chain links TRBV7-2 with TRBJ1-1; D is possibly TRBD1 (6 bases). V was trimmed by 3 bases and J by 0 bases, leaving 8 bases between them. Germline CDR1 and CDR2: SGHTA and FQGNSA. The length of the CDR3 is 14 residues. CDR3: CASSFRGMNTEAFF. The CDR3, as DNA: TGTGCCAGCAGCTTCAGGGGTATGAACACTGAAGCTTTCTTT.

The chain is built from TRBV19 and TRBJ2-1, with D perhaps TRBD2 (6 bases). The CDR3 loop spans 16 amino acids. Germline lookup yields CDR1 LNHDA and CDR2 SQIVND (reference sequence). V was shortened by 3 bases and J by 0 bases, with 12 bases between the two germline ends. The CDR3 loop reads CASSMFGGVSYNEQFF. CDR3 in DNA: TGTGCCAGTAGTATGTTCGGGGGAGTCTCCTACAATGAGCAGTTCTTC.

The chain is built from TRBV7-2 and TRBJ1-1; no firm D call. Germline V gene data show CDR1 as SGHTA and CDR2 as FQGNSA. V lost 1 base and J 2 bases, leaving 14 bases between the germline ends. This CDR3 is built from 16 residues. This chain's CDR3 is CASSLEGGKRNTEAFF. The CDR3 nucleotides are TGTGCCAGCAGCTTAGAGGGAGGGAAGCGTAACACTGAAGCTTTCTTT. The variable domain in full, completed from reference TRBV7-2 and TRBJ1-1, reads GAGVSQSPSNKVTEKGKDVELRCDPISGHTALYWYRQSLGQGLEFLIYFQGNSAPDKSGLPSDRFSAERTGGSVSTLTIQRTQQEDSAVYLCASSLEGGKRNTEAFFGQGTRLTVV.

The chain joins TRBV28 to TRBJ1-1; no definite D call. CDR1 and CDR2 from the germline V gene are MDHEN and SYDVKM. V gave up 7 bases and J gave up 1 base, with 16 bases separating them. This CDR3 comprises 15 residues. This CDR3 reads CASTLPGGRNTEAFF. Here the CDR3 DNA reads TGTGCCAGCACCCTGCCCGGAGGGAGGAACACTGAAGCTTTCTTT. The whole variable domain, remainder taken from reference TRBV28 and TRBJ1-1, is DVKVTQSSRYLVKRTGEKVFLECVQDMDHENMFWYRQDPGLGLRLIYFSYDVKMKEKGDIPEGYSVSREKKERFSLILESASTNQTSMYLCASTLPGGRNTEAFFGQGTRLTVV.

This sequence joins TRBV19 and TRBJ1-6, with 7 bases aligning to TRBD1. The trim removed 2 bases at V and 7 bases at J, leaving 2 bases unmatched. The CDR3 is made up of 14 amino acids. Germline V lookup: CDR1 LNHDA, CDR2 SQIVND (reference sequence). The CDR3 loop is CASSIRDRNSPLHF. CDR3 bases: TGTGCCAGTAGTATAAGGGACAGAAATTCACCCCTCCACTTT.

The V call is TRBV7-3, the J call TRBJ1-6; 7 bases agree with TRBD1. The ends lost 5 bases at V and 8 bases at J; junction bases unmatched: 12. In germline, CDR1 is SGHTA, CDR2 FQGTGA. This CDR3 is 16 amino acids long. The CDR3 is CASSRIRQGGYSPLHF. CDR3 coding DNA: TGTGCCAGCAGCCGCATTAGACAGGGTGGTTATTCACCCCTCCACTTT.

This clone was observed a single time. The chain recombines TRBV7-2 with TRBJ2-5, with D perhaps matching TRBD2 (6 bases). V gave up 5 bases and J gave up 8 bases, with 18 bases separating them. CDR3 length equals 14 residues. Germline CDR1 SGHTA, CDR2 FQGNSA. CDR3 in amino acids: CASSPGLLQITQYF. The CDR3 DNA reads TGTGCCAGCAGCCCGGGACTTCTTCAGATAACCCAGTACTTC.

This clone came up once. The rearrangement links TRBV2 to TRBJ2-5; D possibly corresponds to TRBD1 (8 bases). This CDR3 has 13 amino acids. CDR1 is SNHLY and CDR2 is FYNNEI in the germline V gene. Trimming took 6 bases from V and 4 from J, leaving 12 bases between them. CDR3 loop: CASRQGEGETQYF. The CDR3 DNA reads TGTGCCAGCAGACAGGGGGAGGGAGAGACCCAGTACTTC.

The gene calls are TRBV2 and TRBJ2-5, with 7 bases matching TRBD1. V lost 5 bases to trimming and J lost 0 bases; unmatched junction nucleotides: 6. This CDR3 contains 15 residues. The germline V gene has CDR1 SNHLY and CDR2 FYNNEI. As DNA, the CDR3 is TGTGCCAGCAGTAGACAGGGAATCGACCAAGAGACCCAGTACTTC. This gives the protein CASSRQGIDQETQYF.